This TCR beta chain was documented in a study of T-cell memory formation after mild COVID-19. This clonotype was seen more than once but under ten times. The antigen is not known. UMIs and sample barcodes were carried by the TCR alpha and TCR beta cDNA libraries that 5'RACE produced using constant-segment primers. A single record per CDR3 protein comes from TCRdb applying MiXCR to the 5' RACE reads. The table includes about 130,000 distinct CDR3 sequences, about 15% detected once. The CDR3 has 16 residues. Germline CDR1 and CDR2: SGHTA and FQGNSA. Trimming left V 4 bases short and J 3 bases short, with 19 bases between. Study-wide results and limits: Clones from the second wave (peaking day 37) had unconfirmed SARS-CoV-2 specificity.

Sequencing was carried out using PBMCs or a T cell subset sorted from them (not recorded which). The chain carries TRBV7-2 and TRBJ2-7; possible D gene TRBD2, 5 bases. The TCR was taken from a man between 18 and 35 years old who had mild COVID-19 (a few samples of this study predate the infection). Cell type and time point are not known. CDR3 sequence (DNA): TGTGCCAGCAGCTCGACCCTTGTGGGGAGTTTCTACGAGCAGTACTTC. It codes for CASSSTLVGSFYEQYF.